This TCR beta chain was captured in a study of PD-L1 blockade in urothelial cancer. Profiled with immunoSEQ multiplex PCR; TCRdb holds only in-frame clones, not every one. The sample lists about 80,000 clones; around four fifths were seen once. The time point here: pretreatment peripheral blood. Germline V gene sequence: CDR1 MNHNS, CDR2 SASEGT. V dropped 4 bases and J dropped 3 bases, with 21 bases sitting between them. The CDR3 totals 18 residues. This clonotype was sampled from a man in his forties with urothelial cancer. This chain links TRBV6-1 with TRBJ2-2; possible D gene TRBD2, 7 bases. The source was PBMCs, collected around atezolizumab (anti-PD-L1) treatment. CDR3 in DNA: TGTGCCAGCAGTGTGGATAGCGAGAGGGGGGGGGACACCGGGGAGCTGTTTTTT. Translating gives CASSVDSERGGDTGELFF.